These 15 T cell receptor beta chains were sequenced from one sample in a study of siplizumab effects on memory and regulatory T cells. Only in-frame clones appear in the TCRdb table, and some are missing; sequencing was by immunoSEQ multiplex PCR. The sample records 100,000 or so clones, approximately 92% being singletons. Input material: CD4+ T cells sorted from blood. The origin of the receptors is a human donor in good health. Some clones in this sample may be carry-over from other donors' samples.

V is TRBV6-5 and J is TRBJ1-2; D perhaps matches TRBD1 (6 bases). The CDR3 has 15 residues. Germline V gene sequence: CDR1 MNHEY, CDR2 SVGAGI. V lost 0 bases and J lost 3, with 11 bases in between. This CDR3 is CASSYSGGADYGYTF. In DNA, the CDR3 is TGTGCCAGCAGTTACTCTGGGGGCGCGGACTATGGCTACACCTTC.

The CDR3 region has the DNA TGTGCCACCAGCAGACTTACGACAGGAAACCTTCTAGCCAAAAACATTCAGTACTTC. Translating it yields CATSRLTTGNLLAKNIQYF. The chain combines TRBV15 with TRBJ2-4; weak D call: TRBD1 (6 bases). Germline CDR1 is LNHNV and CDR2 is YYDKDF (reference sequence). This CDR3 has 19 amino acids. V shed 2 bases and J shed 0 bases, with 20 bases lying between them.

The DNA for the CDR3 is TGTGCCAGCAGGGGACTACAGGGGGGAGTCAAAAACATTCAGTACTTC. This encodes CASRGLQGGVKNIQYF. The V call is TRBV2, the J call TRBJ2-4; perhaps TRBD1 as D (8 bases). This CDR3 is built from 16 residues. The V gene's germline CDR1 is SNHLY and CDR2 FYNNEI. V shed 6 bases and J shed 3 bases, with 18 bases lying between them.

The chain uses TRBV29-1 and TRBJ2-7; D is uncertain. Germline CDR1 SQVTM, CDR2 ANQGSEA. The ends were cut back, 2 bases at V and 6 bases at J, with 17 bases in the middle. This CDR3 region has 14 residues. The CDR3 protein is CSVERSSLVSEQYF. The CDR3 DNA reads as TGCAGCGTTGAACGGTCCAGCCTAGTCTCCGAGCAGTACTTC.

V and J are TRBV14 and TRBJ2-1; D unresolved. The V gene lost 3 bases and the J gene lost 6 bases, with 6 bases spanning the gap. The CDR3 is 12 amino acids. The germline gives CDR1 SGHDN, CDR2 FVKESK. CDR3 protein: CASSHLSNEQFF. CDR3 DNA: TGTGCCAGCAGCCACCTGTCCAATGAGCAGTTCTTC. Supplemented by reference TRBV14 and TRBJ2-1, the full variable domain reads EAGVTQFPSHSVIEKGQTVTLRCDPISGHDNLYWYRRVMGKEIKFLLHFVKESKQDESGMPNNRFLAERTGGTYSTLKVQPAELEDSGVYFCASSHLSNEQFFGPGTRLTVL.

This rearrangement joins TRBV7-2 to TRBJ2-2, with D possibly matching TRBD1 (5 bases). The CDR3 spans 15 residues. Between the trimmed V and J ends, which lost 5 bases and 1 base, there was a span of 11 bases. Per germline, CDR1 SGHTA and CDR2 FQGNSA. The CDR3 DNA reads TGTGCCAGCAGCCTAAGGACATTGAACACCGGGGAGCTGTTTTTT. It encodes CASSLRTLNTGELFF.

The chain recombines TRBV5-4 with TRBJ2-7; D tentatively fits TRBD1 or TRBD2 (6 bases each). Trimming left V 1 base short and J 7 bases short, with 18 bases between. There are 15 residues in the CDR3. In germline, CDR1 is SGHNT, CDR2 YYREEE (reference sequence). CDR3 bases: TGTGCCAGCAGCTTGACCGCGCTTGGGGGGCTAGAGCAGTACTTC. It is translated as CASSLTALGGLEQYF.

The chain has TRBV10-2 and TRBJ2-7; tentative D call: TRBD2 (5 bases). Germline V gene sequence: CDR1 WSHSY, CDR2 SAAADI. The CDR3 runs to 14 residues. The V end lost 7 bases, the J end lost 7 bases, and 20 bases lay between the germline ends. CDR3 sequence reads: CASISTSYQGEQYF. The CDR3 DNA is TGCGCCAGCATAAGTACTAGTTATCAAGGGGAGCAGTACTTC.

The V gene is TRBV30, the J gene TRBJ2-7; D may be TRBD2 (5 bases). From germline, CDR1 is GTSNPN and CDR2 SVGIG (reference sequence). V lost 2 bases and J lost 5, with 16 bases in between. CDR3 size: 14 residues. CDR3 sequence (DNA): TGTGCCTGGAGTCCCGTGACTAAGTTCCACGAGCAGTACTTC. Its translation: CAWSPVTKFHEQYF.

The chain's CDR3 is CASSGSGAGLNTGELFF. CDR3 DNA: TGTGCCAGCAGCGGTTCGGGAGCGGGACTGAACACCGGGGAGCTGTTTTTT. V gene TRBV9 combines with J gene TRBJ2-2, with 7 bases aligning to TRBD2. The length of the CDR3 is 17 residues. V shed 3 bases and J 1 base; nucleotides not matched to a gene: 9. CDR1 is SGDLS and CDR2 is YYNGEE in the germline V gene. Full variable domain (rest looked up from reference TRBV9 and TRBJ2-2): DSGVTQTPKHLITATGQRVTLRCSPRSGDLSVYWYQQSLDQGLQFLIQYYNGEERAKGNILERFSAQQFPDLHSELNLSSLELGDSALYFCASSGSGAGLNTGELFFGEGSRLTVL.

The chain carries TRBV11-3 and TRBJ2-1; D gene uncertain. Germline V gene sequence: CDR1 SGHNT, CDR2 YENEEA. This CDR3 spans 15 amino acids. The V end was cut by 5 bases, the J end by 3 bases, with 14 bases between. The CDR3 nucleotides are TGTGCCAGCAGCCCTACTTGGGGAAGCTACAATGAGCAGTTCTTC. It codes for CASSPTWGSYNEQFF.

As concerns this clone: Other DNA sequences within the sample encode an identical CDR3. The gene calls are TRBV2 and TRBJ1-1, with 9 bases matching TRBD1. CDR3 length: 14 amino acids. CDR1 is SNHLY, CDR2 FYNNEI, per germline. Trimming took 6 bases from V and 5 from J; bases not matched to a gene: 7. CDR3 nucleotide sequence: TGTGCCAGCAGCCAGACAGGGGGTAGGACTGAAGCTTTCTTT. This sequence encodes CASSQTGGRTEAFF. Looking up the rest from reference TRBV2 and TRBJ1-1 gives the full variable domain: EPEVTQTPSHQVTQMGQEVILRCVPISNHLYFYWYRQILGQKVEFLVSFYNNEISEKSEIFDDQFSVERPDGSNFTLKIRSTKLEDSAMYFCASSQTGGRTEAFFGQGTRLTVV.

The CDR3 DNA reads as TGTGCCAGCAGCGTAGCTGGATCGGGAGCAGAGATCTACAATGAGCAGTTCTTC. It codes for CASSVAGSGAEIYNEQFF. The V and J genes are TRBV9 and TRBJ2-1, with a tentative D call TRBD2 (6 bases). Germline CDR1 SGDLS, CDR2 YYNGEE. The CDR3 consists of 18 residues. V lost 0 bases, J lost 3 bases, and 19 bases lay in between.

This chain uses TRBV10-3 with TRBJ1-2; D might be TRBD1 (6 bases). The V end was cut by 6 bases, the J end by 6 bases, with 14 bases between. Germline CDR1 and CDR2: ENHRY and SYGVKD. The CDR3 sequence is 13 residues long. This CDR3 is CAISRGREDGYTF. The DNA of the CDR3 is TGTGCCATCAGCCGGGGGCGAGAGGATGGCTACACCTTC.

This clone is a singleton in its sample. The gene calls are TRBV15 and TRBJ2-1, with 10 bases fitting TRBD2. Germline values: CDR1 LNHNV, CDR2 YYDKDF (reference sequence). This CDR3 spans 16 amino acids. V gave up 5 bases and J gave up 4 bases; unmatched junction bases: 8. The CDR3, as DNA: TGTGCCACCAGCGGGTGGCCTAGCGGGAGTTACAATGAGCAGTTCTTC. This encodes CATSGWPSGSYNEQFF.